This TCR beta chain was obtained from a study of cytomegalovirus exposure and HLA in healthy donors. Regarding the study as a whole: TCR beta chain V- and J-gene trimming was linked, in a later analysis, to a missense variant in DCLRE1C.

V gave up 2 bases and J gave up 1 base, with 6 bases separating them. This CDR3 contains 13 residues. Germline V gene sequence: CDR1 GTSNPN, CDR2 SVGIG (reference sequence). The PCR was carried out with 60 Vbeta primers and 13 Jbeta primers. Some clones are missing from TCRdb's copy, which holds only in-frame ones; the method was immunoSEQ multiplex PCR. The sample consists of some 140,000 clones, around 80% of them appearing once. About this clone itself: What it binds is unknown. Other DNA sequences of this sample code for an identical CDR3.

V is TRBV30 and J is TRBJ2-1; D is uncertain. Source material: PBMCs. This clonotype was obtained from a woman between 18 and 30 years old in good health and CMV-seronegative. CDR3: CAWSQASYNEQFF. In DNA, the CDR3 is TGTGCCTGGAGTCAGGCTTCCTACAATGAGCAGTTCTTC.